These T cell receptor beta chains were read from a single sample in a study of T cell changes during pregnancy in multiple sclerosis. Data came from immunoSEQ multiplex PCR; TCRdb stores just in-frame clones and leaves some out. This table has 35,000 to 50,000 clones, approximately 90% appearing once. Material: CD4+ T cells from peripheral blood mononuclear cells, obtained in the second trimester of pregnancy. Receptor source: a female donor with multiple sclerosis, enrolled in a pregnancy study. The CDR3 runs from the conserved cysteine through the conserved F or W. Only some rows state a clone size, as once, few, many or a class for expanded clones.

J: TRBJ2-1; V: TRBV7-9; size: NA; CDR3: CASSLPYNEQFF
J: TRBJ1-1; V: TRBV5-5; size: NA; CDR3: CASSPGTGSGTTEAFF
J: TRBJ1-4; V: TRBV7-2; size: few; CDR3: CASSLAPDSRGEKLFF
J: TRBJ2-5; V: TRBV5-6; size: NA; CDR3: CASSPIGSGNRETQYF
J: TRBJ2-7; V: TRBV6-6; size: NA; CDR3: CASSSATSGGMEQYF
J: TRBJ2-3; V: TRBV5-1; size: once; CDR3: CASSLVGTSSGDTQYF
J: TRBJ2-1; V: TRBV7-3; size: NA; CDR3: CASSLKPSGTGNEQFF
J: TRBJ2-2; V: TRBV29-1; size: NA; CDR3: CSVGTALAGELFF
J: TRBJ2-3; V: TRBV28; size: few; CDR3: CASSLLILAGSTDTQYF
J: TRBJ2-7; V: TRBV11-3; size: NA; CDR3: CASSLDWRAQQYF
J: TRBJ2-7; V: TRBV13; size: NA; CDR3: CASSYRTSGSYEQYF
J: TRBJ2-7; V: TRBV6-5; size: NA; CDR3: CASSQLGSGWDEQYF
J: TRBJ2-7; V: TRBV10-3; size: NA; CDR3: CAIARSGERTGQYF
J: TRBJ1-1; V: TRBV21-1; size: NA; CDR3: CASSKAQRHVNTEAFF
J: TRBJ1-4; V: TRBV28; size: once; CDR3: CASSSRQAKREKLFF
J: TRBJ2-1; V: TRBV5-1; size: few; CDR3: CASSLAGSDMGFSRGDEQFF
J: TRBJ1-5; V: TRBV19; size: NA; CDR3: CASKSSQISNQPQHF
J: TRBJ2-1; V: TRBV15; size: NA; CDR3: CATSSRTTNNEQFF
J: TRBJ1-4; V: TRBV6-5; size: NA; CDR3: CASSYSRVAVEKLFF
J: TRBJ1-5; V: TRBV28; size: NA; CDR3: CASRPQQGASQPQHF
J: TRBJ1-4; V: TRBV27; size: NA; CDR3: CASRPGGGGEKLFF
J: TRBJ2-1; V: TRBV19; size: NA; CDR3: CASSKLAWEQFF
J: TRBJ2-5; V: TRBV7-8; size: NA; CDR3: CASSLDRLLQETQYF
J: TRBJ1-1; V: TRBV6-6; size: NA; CDR3: CASSSRTGGAFF
J: TRBJ2-3; V: TRBV27; size: NA; CDR3: CASSSQRGGRPDTQYF